The source of this TCR beta chain is a study of cytomegalovirus exposure and HLA in healthy donors. Study overall: Within an early data release were about 85 million unique TCRs drawn from HLA-typed donors.

Study results and limitations: TCR beta V- and J-gene trimming was later associated with a missense DCLRE1C variant.

Germline CDR1 and CDR2: MDHEN and SYDVKM. With V trimmed by 5 bases and J by 0 bases, 13 bases remained unmatched. The length of the CDR3 is 18 residues. PCR was performed using 60 Vbeta and 13 Jbeta primers. Libraries were prepared by immunoSEQ multiplex PCR; TCRdb keeps only in-frame clonotypes and omits some of them. The sample shows 200,000 to 250,000 clones, approximately 80% of them seen only once. As concerns this clone: Its antigen is currently unknown.

The sequencing input was PBMCs. This sequence was found in an older woman in good health and CMV-seropositive. The genes are TRBV28 and TRBJ1-2, with 9 bases matching TRBD1. The CDR3 sequence is CASSLTPGQGPTNYGYTF. CDR3 coding DNA: TGTGCCAGCAGTCTGACGCCGGGACAGGGACCGACTAACTATGGCTACACCTTC.